Included here is one TCR beta chain sequence, with context. The specificity of this receptor is unknown. Base-call qualities are not available, and no considerably larger clone is one nucleotide away. The sample originates from a study of T-cell reconstitution after alpha-beta-depleted transplantation in children (dated by TCRdb to about 2016). At the level of the whole study: Using TCR repertoire profiling, the study followed T-cell immune reconstitution in a quantitative way in children after TCRalphabeta/CD19-depleted allogeneic hematopoietic cell transplantation. The full study reports these points: Apparently early alphabetaT-cell count recovery about two months after transplant reportedly relied on only several hundred rapidly expanded clones derived from non-depleted graft cells. In some patients, the high TCRbeta diversity seen at day 60 was put down to recipient T cells and intrathymic progenitors that had survived conditioning. The frequencies of hyperexpanded clones fell over the following months, and after one year, T-cell counts and TCRbeta diversity were mostly attributed to newly produced T cells.

Library preparation employed PCR. Reads for this sample came from an Illumina HiSeq 2500. TCR library preparation used molecular barcoding, with unique molecular identifiers applied to normalize quantification of the TCRbeta repertoire. TCRdb itself trimmed the public reads at Q25 with fastp, ran MiXCR and retained productive beta chains. Merged by CDR3 protein, the rows form single entries marked with the most common genes and DNA. Present in this sample are 450,000 to 550,000 distinct CDR3 sequences, over 9.5% of which were seen just once. The ten largest clones capture 14% of the sample. Taken with the paper, the label for treatment or condition translates to: allogeneic hematopoietic cell transplantation with graft depleted of TCRalphabeta T cells and CD19 B cells. Transplant recipients were children who received TCRalphabeta/CD19-depleted allogeneic hematopoietic cell grafts. The sequence was obtained from a female patient aged 2-15 years who had a stem cell transplant for aplastic anemia, so the T cells may come from the graft donor. Sample: PBMCs, mostly from graft donor cells, taken 180 days after TCRalphabeta/CD19-depleted stem cell transplant.

The DNA sequence is TGTGCCAGCAGTTTTGCAGGGGCTAATGAAAAACTGTTTTTT. The encoded protein is CASSFAGANEKLFF. This chain joins TRBV6-5 to TRBJ1-4; a tentative D match to TRBD1 spans 6 bases. The germline V gene sets CDR1 to MNHEY and CDR2 to SVGAGI. The junction carries 9 bases between V and J, which are trimmed by 4 bases and 3 bases respectively. The CDR3 runs 14 residues from the cysteine to the phenylalanine. The CDR3 DNA has 42 bases and is translated from base 1.